The 19 T cell receptor beta chains below come from one sample, sequenced in a study of blood T cell repertoires in COVID-19. Produced via immunoSEQ multiplex PCR; TCRdb's table is partial and in-frame only. The sample holds about 170,000 clones, around 89% seen once. Sequencing input: peripheral blood. The receptors stem from a man aged 50 to 59 who had recovered from COVID-19.

This clone was observed a handful of times. This chain links TRBV7-3 with TRBJ1-1; D is ambiguous. Trimming took 2 bases from V and 1 from J, leaving 11 bases between them. CDR1 is SGHTA and CDR2 is FQGTGA in the germline V gene. The CDR3 length is 15 residues. The CDR3 region has the DNA TGTGCCAGCAGCTTAGTCTCCAGTTCGAACACTGAAGCTTTCTTT. This codes for CASSLVSSSNTEAFF.

The DNA of the CDR3 is TGTGCCAGCAGTTTAGGGTGGGGGGGGCCCCAGCATTTT. Amino acid sequence: CASSLGWGGPQHF. J is TRBJ1-5 and V is TRBV12-3 or TRBV12-4, with D perhaps matching TRBD1 (5 bases). The CDR3 totals 13 residues. The germline V and J ends were trimmed by 1 base and 9 bases, with 10 bases remaining between them.

V usage is TRBV10-3 and J usage is TRBJ2-7; 9 nucleotides agree with TRBD1. The CDR3 totals 14 residues. Germline loops: CDR1 ENHRY, CDR2 SYGVKD. Trimming removed 7 bases from V and 4 bases from J; junction bases left unmatched: 8. The CDR3: CAINEGQGVYEQYF. CDR3 bases: TGTGCCATCAACGAGGGACAGGGCGTATACGAGCAGTACTTC.

CDR3 residues: CASSLPRSGSTRSYNEQFF. The CDR3 nucleotides are TGTGCCAGCAGCTTGCCGCGAAGCGGGAGCACCAGATCCTACAATGAGCAGTTCTTC. This chain joins TRBV7-2 and TRBJ2-1; TRBD2 matches at 8 bases. CDR1 and CDR2 (germline): SGHTA, FQGNSA. This CDR3 spans 19 amino acids. The junction had 14 bases not matched to a gene; V was cut back by 3 bases and J by 1 base.

V gene TRBV19 combines with J gene TRBJ2-1, with D perhaps matching TRBD2 (6 bases). The CDR3 is 15 amino acids. V was pared by 2 bases and J by 10 bases, with 18 bases between. CDR1 is LNHDA, CDR2 SQIVND, per germline (reference sequence). The CDR3 nucleotides are TGTGCCAGTAGTATAAACCGGGACTTGCCGCCCGAGCAGTTCTTC. Its protein product is CASSINRDLPPEQFF. Supplemented by reference TRBV19 and TRBJ2-1, the full variable domain reads DGGITQSPKYLFRKEGQNVTLSCEQNLNHDAMYWYRQDPGQGLRLIYYSQIVNDFQKGDIAEGYSVSREKKESFPLTVTSAQKNPTAFYLCASSINRDLPPEQFFGPGTRLTVL.

In the case of this clone: The same CDR3 also results from other DNA sequences found in this sample. The rearrangement uses TRBV18 and TRBJ2-3; D is perhaps TRBD1 (6 bases). The CDR3 spans 14 residues. The V end was cut by 3 bases, the J end by 1 base, with 8 bases between. Germline V gives CDR1 KGHSH, CDR2 LQKENI. CDR3 sequence: CASSPGQGTDTQYF. The DNA of the CDR3 is TGTGCCAGCTCACCGGGACAAGGCACAGATACGCAGTATTTT.

V gene TRBV5-6 combines with J gene TRBJ2-1; 7 nucleotides align to TRBD1. The CDR3 totals 16 residues. From germline, CDR1 is SGHDT and CDR2 YYEEEE. After removal of 4 bases from V and 9 bases from J, the junction contained 16 bases not matched to a gene. For the CDR3, the DNA is TGTGCCAGCAGCCCGGGGCTTAGGGGGCCGAAAAGTGAGCAGTTCTTC. Translated: CASSPGLRGPKSEQFF.

The chain combines TRBV27 with TRBJ2-2; D remains ambiguous. The V gene lost 7 bases and the J gene lost 1 base, with 10 bases spanning the gap. Germline V gene lookup returns CDR1 MNHEY and CDR2 SMNVEV (reference sequence). The CDR3 extends over 14 amino acids. CDR3 region: CASTTYRNTGELFF. The CDR3, as DNA: TGTGCCAGCACTACATACAGGAACACCGGGGAGCTGTTTTTT.

The V gene is TRBV9, the J gene TRBJ2-1; 9 bases fit TRBD2. Germline V CDR1 and CDR2: SGDLS, YYNGEE. The V segment lost 4 bases and the J segment 7 bases; nucleotides outside the gene matches: 15. The CDR3 consists of 17 residues. CDR3 region: CASSLRTSADPSNEQFF. The DNA of the CDR3 is TGTGCCAGCAGCCTACGGACTAGCGCGGATCCGAGTAATGAGCAGTTCTTC.

The chain recombines TRBV15 with TRBJ1-2, with 10 bases identical to TRBD1. Per the germline V gene, CDR1 is LNHNV and CDR2 is YYDKDF (reference sequence). V lost 2 bases to trimming and J lost 6 bases; unmatched junction nucleotides: 9. The CDR3 runs 16 residues. The CDR3 DNA reads as TGTGCCACCAGCAGAACCGGGACAGGGGTAGTACATGGCTACACCTTC. Its protein product is CATSRTGTGVVHGYTF.

V gene TRBV6-2 or TRBV6-3 combines with J gene TRBJ1-5; weak D call: TRBD1 (5 bases). Trimming pared 4 bases from V and 1 base from J, leaving 11 bases between. Germline CDR1 reads MNHEY; CDR2 reads SVGEGT. The CDR3 extends over 15 amino acids. The CDR3 loop is CASSFLRGSNQPQHF. The CDR3 region has the DNA TGTGCCAGCAGTTTCCTTAGGGGCAGCAATCAGCCCCAGCATTTT.

The chain uses TRBV5-5 and TRBJ2-7; D may be TRBD2 (7 bases). The CDR3 extends over 14 amino acids. V lost 1 base to trimming and J lost 2 bases, with 10 bases between them. Germline V gives CDR1 SGHKS, CDR2 YYEKEE (reference sequence). This chain's CDR3 is CASSLTGTTYEQYF. DNA for the CDR3: TGTGCCAGCAGCTTGACAGGGACTACCTACGAGCAGTACTTC.

The chain carries TRBV19 and TRBJ1-1; D might be TRBD1 (5 bases). The CDR3 runs 15 residues. Germline V gives CDR1 LNHDA, CDR2 SQIVND (reference sequence). Trimming took 3 bases from V and 1 from J, leaving 12 bases between them. CDR3 coding DNA: TGTGCCAGTAGTATTCGACAGTCCGGGAACACTGAAGCTTTCTTT. Residues: CASSIRQSGNTEAFF. The full variable domain, completed using reference TRBV19 and TRBJ1-1, is DGGITQSPKYLFRKEGQNVTLSCEQNLNHDAMYWYRQDPGQGLRLIYYSQIVNDFQKGDIAEGYSVSREKKESFPLTVTSAQKNPTAFYLCASSIRQSGNTEAFFGQGTRLTVV.

The chain carries TRBV19 and TRBJ2-1; 11 bases fit TRBD2. The trim removed 3 bases at V and 7 bases at J, leaving 11 bases unmatched. The CDR3 is 17 amino acids. Germline values: CDR1 LNHDA, CDR2 SQIVND (reference sequence). In nucleotides, the CDR3 is TGTGCCAGTAGTATCGGCCTTCGGGCTAGCGGGAGGAATGAGCAGTTCTTC. As protein: CASSIGLRASGRNEQFF.

The V call is TRBV4-3, the J call TRBJ1-1, with D unresolved. Trimming took off 1 base at V and 1 base at J, with 4 bases between the two ends. Germline V lookup: CDR1 LGHNA, CDR2 YSLEER. The CDR3 has 13 residues. Here the CDR3 reads CASSQAGNTEAFF. The CDR3 nucleotides are TGCGCCAGCAGCCAAGCAGGGAACACTGAAGCTTTCTTT.

V gene TRBV27 combines with J gene TRBJ2-7, with 8 bases identical to TRBD1. This CDR3 region has 17 residues. CDR1 and CDR2 (germline): MNHEY, SMNVEV (reference sequence). J was trimmed by 4 bases and V by 3 bases; bases with no gene match: 14. CDR3 in amino acids: CASSFSSGQGGKYEQYF. The CDR3 DNA sequence: TGTGCCAGCAGTTTTTCTTCCGGACAGGGAGGTAAGTACGAGCAGTACTTC.

The chain employs TRBV5-1 and TRBJ1-5, with a tentative D call TRBD1 (5 bases). In germline, CDR1 is SGHRS, CDR2 YFSETQ. V shed 1 base and J shed 2 bases, with 10 bases lying between them. The length of the CDR3 is 15 residues. The CDR3, as DNA: TGCGCCAGCAGCTTGCAAGGGGTTGGCAATCAGCCCCAGCATTTT. It is translated as CASSLQGVGNQPQHF.

The chain carries TRBV6-2 or TRBV6-3 and TRBJ2-1, with 7 bases aligning to TRBD2. The V segment lost 6 bases and the J segment 12 bases; nucleotides outside the gene matches: 17. CDR3 length: 15 amino acids. CDR1 MNHEY and CDR2 SVGEGT come from the germline V gene. CDR3 amino acids: CASSHDLGGGPGQFF. The CDR3 coding sequence is TGTGCCAGCAGCCACGATCTTGGGGGAGGGCCGGGGCAGTTCTTC.

The genes are TRBV5-1 and TRBJ2-2; TRBD2 matches at 7 bases. The CDR3 sequence is 14 residues long. CDR1 SGHRS and CDR2 YFSETQ come from the germline V gene. Unmatched junction bases numbered 5, after V lost 5 bases and J lost 4 bases. For the CDR3, the DNA is TGCGCCAGCAGAACAGCGGGAAGCACCGGGGAGCTGTTTTTT. This codes for CASRTAGSTGELFF. Drawing the rest from reference TRBV5-1 and TRBJ2-2, the complete variable domain is KAGVTQTPRYLIKTRGQQVTLSCSPISGHRSVSWYQQTPGQGLQFLFEYFSETQRNKGNFPGRFSGRQFSNSRSEMNVSTLELGDSALYLCASRTAGSTGELFFGEGSRLTVL.